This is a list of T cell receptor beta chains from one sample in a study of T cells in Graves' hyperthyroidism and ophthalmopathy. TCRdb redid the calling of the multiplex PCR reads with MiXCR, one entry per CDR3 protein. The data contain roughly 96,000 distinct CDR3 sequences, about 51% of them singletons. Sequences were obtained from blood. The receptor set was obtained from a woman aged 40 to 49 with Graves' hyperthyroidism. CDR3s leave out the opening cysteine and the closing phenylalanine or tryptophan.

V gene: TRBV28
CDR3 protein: ASSFQGFQETQY

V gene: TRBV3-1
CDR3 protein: ASSQELSGYT

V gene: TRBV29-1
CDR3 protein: SVEGVSGLT

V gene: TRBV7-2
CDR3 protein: ASSGGLAGVYTGELF

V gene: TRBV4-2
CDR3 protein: ASSLGANTEAF

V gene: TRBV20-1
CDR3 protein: SARVPNQPQH

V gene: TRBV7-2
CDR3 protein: ASSLTSGTNTDTQY

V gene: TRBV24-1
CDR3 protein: ATRNARTGGETQY

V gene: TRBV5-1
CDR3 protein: ASSLLVNTEAF

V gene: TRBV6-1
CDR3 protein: ASRGQGGNYGYT

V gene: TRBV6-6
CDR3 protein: ASSEVLGALEKLF

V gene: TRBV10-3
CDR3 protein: AIQTGGTEAF

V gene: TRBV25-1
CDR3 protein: ASIDRSTSGNTIY

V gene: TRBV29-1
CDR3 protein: SVAQGRIAF

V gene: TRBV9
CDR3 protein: ASSRGTALLRYSQY

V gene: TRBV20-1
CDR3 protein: SAPGQGAYEQY

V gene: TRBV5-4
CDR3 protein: ASSLTANYGYT

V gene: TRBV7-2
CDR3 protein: ASSRTGPSEAF

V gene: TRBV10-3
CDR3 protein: ATAGSGNTIY

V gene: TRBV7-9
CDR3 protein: ASSLGRNNQPQH

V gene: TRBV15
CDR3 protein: ATSLIAGGTGELF

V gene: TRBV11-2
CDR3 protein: ASSPGTGGSCF

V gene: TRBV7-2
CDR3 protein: ASSLVSGSKADTQY

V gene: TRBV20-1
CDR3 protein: SAGGIGEAF

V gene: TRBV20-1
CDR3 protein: SAPLTGSYVLT

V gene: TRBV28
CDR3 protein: ASVFRDAGELF

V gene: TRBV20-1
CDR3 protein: SASNRGSYEQY

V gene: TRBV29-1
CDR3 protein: SVEGTGGSGANVLT

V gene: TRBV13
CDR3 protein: ASRTGYQPQH

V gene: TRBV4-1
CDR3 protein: ASSQDQGTGGASGYT

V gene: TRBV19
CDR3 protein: ASSLVFGGFADTGELF

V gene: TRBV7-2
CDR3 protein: ASTPSRSGRAREQY

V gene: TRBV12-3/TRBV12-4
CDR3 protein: ASTYSNQPQH

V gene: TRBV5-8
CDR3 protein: ASSLGGISRYEQY

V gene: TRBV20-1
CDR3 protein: SAGGNAEAF

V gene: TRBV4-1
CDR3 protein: TSSQGQGPYEQY

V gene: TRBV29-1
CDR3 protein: SVGLGGTEAF

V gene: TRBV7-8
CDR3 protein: ASSLGGTGTQPQH

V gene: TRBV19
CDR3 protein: ASRSGQNTEAF

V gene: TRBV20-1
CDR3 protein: SARVASDEQY

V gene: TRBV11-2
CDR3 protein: ASSWDSTYEQY

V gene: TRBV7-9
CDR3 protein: ASSFGDDSPLH

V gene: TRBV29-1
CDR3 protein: SFTGPNGELF

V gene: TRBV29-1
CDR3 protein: SVGDSPTYEQY

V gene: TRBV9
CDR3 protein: ASRGEGGGYT

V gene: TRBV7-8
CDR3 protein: ASSQDSLRDTQY

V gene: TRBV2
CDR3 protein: ASSELAGAETQY

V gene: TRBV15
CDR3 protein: ATSSGTSGFAYEQY

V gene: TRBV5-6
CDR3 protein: ASSRLTGNYGYT

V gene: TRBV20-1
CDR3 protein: SARPGLAIGELF

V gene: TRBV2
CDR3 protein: ASSPSGRVNEKLF

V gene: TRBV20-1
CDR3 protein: SAVVGWTEAF

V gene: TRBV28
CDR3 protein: ASSPTTGFNEKLF

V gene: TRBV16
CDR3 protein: ASSLLAGHNEQF

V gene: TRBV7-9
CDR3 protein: ASSSAHEQY

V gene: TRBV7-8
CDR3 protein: ASSPIEQGVSEAF

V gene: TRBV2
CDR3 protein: ATSTATEAF

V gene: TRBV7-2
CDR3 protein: ASSSSGGNTEAF

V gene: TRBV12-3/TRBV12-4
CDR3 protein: ASSLGWGDAYNSPLH

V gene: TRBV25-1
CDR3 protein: ASSDSFGRGGNYGYT